Below, 5 T cell receptor beta chains from the same sample are listed, as sequenced in a study of blood T cell repertoires in COVID-19. TCRdb keeps only in-frame clones here, not all; method: immunoSEQ multiplex PCR. The sample lists about 190,000 clones, 90% seen once, with approximately 0.64% in the top ten. The source material was peripheral blood. All receptors derive from a man in his forties or fifties with acute or convalescent COVID-19.

The rearrangement links TRBV30 to TRBJ2-2; 8 bases agree with TRBD2. This CDR3 is built from 14 residues. Germline CDR1 is GTSNPN and CDR2 is SVGIG (reference sequence). V lost 6 bases and J lost 2; bases outside the gene matches: 5. CDR3 DNA sequence: TGTGCCTGCCATAGCGGGGATAACACCGGGGAGCTGTTTTTT. Residues: CACHSGDNTGELFF. Using reference TRBV30 and TRBJ2-2 for the parts outside the CDR3, the full variable domain is SQTIHQWPATLVQPVGSPLSLECTVEGTSNPNLYWYRQAAGRGLQLLFYSVGIGQISSEVPQNLSASRPQDRQFILSSKKLLLSDSGFYLCACHSGDNTGELFFGEGSRLTVL.

The chain employs TRBV3-1 (or the pseudogene TRBV3-2) and TRBJ2-1, with 7 positions matching TRBD2. The germline gives CDR1 LGHDT, CDR2 YNNKEL (reference sequence). J was trimmed by 4 bases and V by 3 bases; bases with no gene match: 3. The CDR3 runs to 14 residues. CDR3 loop: CASSHGGSYNEQFF. CDR3 in DNA: TGTGCCAGCAGCCACGGCGGGAGTTACAATGAGCAGTTCTTC.

This chain links TRBV10-3 with TRBJ2-6, with unresolved D. The CDR3 has 11 residues. CDR1 and CDR2 from the germline V gene are ENHRY and SYGVKD. V lost 8 bases to trimming and J lost 5 bases, with 4 bases between them. CDR3 sequence: CAIGWANVLTF. The DNA for the CDR3 is TGTGCCATCGGCTGGGCCAACGTCCTGACTTTC.

The chain joins TRBV7-6 to TRBJ2-2; 9 positions match TRBD2. CDR3 length: 16 residues. Germline V gene lookup returns CDR1 SGHVS and CDR2 FNYEAQ. The V segment lost 5 bases and the J segment 3 bases; nucleotides outside the gene matches: 7. The CDR3 reads CASSQASGTDTGELFF. CDR3 nucleotide sequence: TGTGCCAGCAGCCAAGCTAGCGGGACCGACACCGGGGAGCTGTTTTTT.

This clone appeared a few times. The chain employs TRBV7-8 and TRBJ2-5; 8 bases match TRBD1. V dropped 5 bases and J dropped 2; count of bases not matched to a gene: 10. Germline CDR1 is SGHVS and CDR2 is FQNEAQ. This CDR3 spans 16 amino acids. The CDR3 DNA follows: TGTGCCAGCAGCCCGCTGACAGGGGCCATACAAGAGACCCAGTACTTC. Encoded protein: CASSPLTGAIQETQYF. Filled out from reference TRBV7-8 and TRBJ2-5, the complete variable domain reads GAGVSQSPRYKVAKRGQDVALRCDPISGHVSLFWYQQALGQGPEFLTYFQNEAQLDKSGLPSDRFFAERPEGSVSTLKIQRTQQEDSAVYLCASSPLTGAIQETQYFGPGTRLLVL.